These 14 T cell receptor beta chains share one sample of origin, sequenced in a study of cytomegalovirus exposure and HLA in healthy donors. The PCR made use of 60 Vbeta and 13 Jbeta primers. Produced via immunoSEQ multiplex PCR; TCRdb's table is partial and in-frame only. This table holds over 80,000 clones, about four fifths found once. Material for sequencing was PBMCs. The receptor source for this set is a woman in her 70s in good health and CMV-seropositive.

This chain uses TRBV25-1 with TRBJ1-4, with D perhaps matching TRBD1 (5 bases). This CDR3 is 15 amino acids long. CDR1 and CDR2 (germline): MGHDK, SYGVNS. Trimming left V 6 bases short and J 10 bases short, with 21 bases between. The CDR3 reads CASRDTGPGAVKLFF. In DNA, the CDR3 is TGTGCCAGCAGGGACACAGGACCGGGAGCGGTAAAACTGTTTTTT.

The rearrangement links TRBV18 to TRBJ2-7; TRBD1 matches at 9 bases. Germline V gene lookup returns CDR1 KGHSH and CDR2 LQKENI. The CDR3 covers 14 residues. With V trimmed by 0 bases and J by 3 bases, 0 bases remained unmatched. CDR3 residues: CASSPPTGGYEQYF. The DNA of the CDR3 is TGTGCCAGCTCACCACCGACAGGGGGCTACGAGCAGTACTTC.

The CDR3 spells CASSLIGLRVEQYF. CDR3 in DNA: TGTGCCAGCTCACTCATCGGTCTACGGGTCGAGCAGTACTTC. The chain links TRBV18 to TRBJ2-5, with D unclear. The closer fit of TRBJ2-7 to the DNA end suggests the J call may be wrong. The germline V gene encodes CDR1 KGHSH and CDR2 LQKENI. This CDR3 spans 14 amino acids.

This sequence joins TRBV4-2 and TRBJ2-1; weak D call: TRBD2 (6 bases). Trimming removed 2 bases from V and 8 bases from J, with 10 bases in between. Looked up from germline, CDR1 is LGHNA and CDR2 is YNFKEQ. This CDR3 comprises 13 residues. The CDR3 reads CASSQTSLDEQFF. DNA for the CDR3: TGTGCCAGCAGCCAAACTAGCCTCGATGAGCAGTTCTTC.

The chain is built from TRBV19 and TRBJ1-5; no clear D gene. Germline V gene data show CDR1 as LNHDA and CDR2 as SQIVND (reference sequence). The V end was cut by 4 bases, the J end by 5 bases, with 6 bases between. The CDR3 contains 12 residues. This chain's CDR3 is CASSNLDQPQHF. CDR3 sequence (DNA): TGTGCCAGTAGTAACTTAGATCAGCCCCAGCATTTT. The whole variable domain, remainder taken from reference TRBV19 and TRBJ1-5, is DGGITQSPKYLFRKEGQNVTLSCEQNLNHDAMYWYRQDPGQGLRLIYYSQIVNDFQKGDIAEGYSVSREKKESFPLTVTSAQKNPTAFYLCASSNLDQPQHFGDGTRLSIL.

J is TRBJ2-7 and V is TRBV6-1, with 13 nucleotides matching TRBD2. The CDR3 covers 15 residues. The V segment lost 3 bases and the J segment 4 bases; nucleotides outside the gene matches: 3. Germline V gene data show CDR1 as MNHNS and CDR2 as SASEGT. The DNA for the CDR3 is TGTGCCAGCAGTGACCGGACTAGCGGGAGATACGAGCAGTACTTC. Its protein product is CASSDRTSGRYEQYF.

This rearrangement joins TRBV6-5 to TRBJ2-3; a possible D gene is TRBD2 (6 bases). The CDR3 loop spans 16 amino acids. CDR1 and CDR2 from the germline V gene are MNHEY and SVGAGI. V lost 0 bases and J 0 bases, leaving 10 bases between the germline ends. The CDR3 DNA reads TGTGCCAGCAGTTACTCGTCGGAGGGCAGCACAGATACGCAGTATTTT. This encodes CASSYSSEGSTDTQYF.

The rearrangement joins TRBV5-6 to TRBJ1-5; the D is unclear. Trimming left V 1 base short and J 0 bases short, with 8 bases between. The V gene's germline CDR1 is SGHDT and CDR2 YYEEEE. This CDR3 spans 15 amino acids. CDR3 bases: TGTGCCAGCAGCTTGCAAAGCTATAGCAATCAGCCCCAGCATTTT. Its protein product is CASSLQSYSNQPQHF.

The chain combines TRBV5-4 with TRBJ1-1; 10 nucleotides agree with TRBD1. Trimming took 0 bases from V and 0 from J; bases not matched to a gene: 5. The CDR3 consists of 17 residues. Germline CDR1 is SGHNT and CDR2 is YYREEE (reference sequence). CDR3 in DNA: TGTGCCAGCAGCTTGGGAGGGACAGGGGCCATGAACACTGAAGCTTTCTTT. As protein: CASSLGGTGAMNTEAFF.

The chain combines TRBV19 with TRBJ1-1; tentatively, D is TRBD1 (5 bases). From germline, CDR1 is LNHDA and CDR2 SQIVND (reference sequence). Between the trimmed V and J ends, which lost 7 bases and 1 base, there was a span of 13 bases. CDR3 length: 14 amino acids. The DNA of the CDR3 is TGTGCCAGTACCGAGGGACTTCCGAACACTGAAGCTTTCTTT. The encoded protein is CASTEGLPNTEAFF.

The chain has TRBV7-2 and TRBJ1-3; 7 bases fit TRBD1. Per the germline V gene, CDR1 is SGHTA and CDR2 is FQGNSA. Unmatched junction bases numbered 4, after V lost 4 bases and J lost 1 base. The CDR3 runs to 15 residues. CDR3 region: CASSSGTASGNTIYF. CDR3 DNA: TGTGCCAGCAGCTCCGGGACAGCATCTGGAAACACCATATATTTT.

The chain has TRBV4-2 and TRBJ2-1; TRBD2 agrees at 9 bases. The CDR3 is made up of 16 amino acids. Looked up from germline, CDR1 is LGHNA and CDR2 is YNFKEQ. V shed 0 bases, J shed 5 bases, and the junction held 5 bases outside the gene matches. CDR3 in DNA: TGTGCCAGCAGCCAAGAATTGGCTAGCGGGGACAATGAGCAGTTCTTC. It yields the protein CASSQELASGDNEQFF.

The gene calls are TRBV2 and TRBJ2-4, with D possibly being TRBD1 (6 bases). CDR3 length: 16 amino acids. V lost 9 bases and J lost 0, with 18 bases in between. From germline, CDR1 is SNHLY and CDR2 FYNNEI. The CDR3 DNA reads as TGTGCCAGTGAGCCAGACAGGATTTTAGCCAAAAACATTCAGTACTTC. Protein sequence: CASEPDRILAKNIQYF.

The chain joins TRBV27 to TRBJ1-5; D unresolved. Per germline, CDR1 MNHEY and CDR2 SMNVEV (reference sequence). The ends were cut back, 6 bases at V and 7 bases at J, with 13 bases in the middle. The CDR3 totals 13 residues. The CDR3 region has the DNA TGTGCCAGCAGATTTGCTATGAGCCAGCCCCAGCATTTT. It specifies CASRFAMSQPQHF.